This T cell receptor (beta chain) was captured by sequencing in a study of shared clonotypes between healthy human individuals. General observations from the study: Naive CD4 clonotype sharing across a handful of donors was approximately 5%.

Naive CD8 cells lacked CD45RO, underwent positive selection for CCR7 and left out terminally differentiated effector memory CD45RA+ cells. Points on this clone: The target antigen is unknown.

The CDR3 covers 15 residues. The germline V gene encodes CDR1 SGDLS and CDR2 YYNGEE. V shed 0 bases and J shed 5 bases, with 12 bases lying between them. Several immunoSEQ plates received, in even portions, the genomic DNA of each subset. Per sorted-subset replicate PCR, input was around 200 ng DNA, representing around 29,000 T cell genomes. Here immunoSEQ multiplex PCR was the method, and the copy in TCRdb shows in-frame clones only, minus some. The table records around 2,000,000 clones, about 95% of them present only once. Material: naive CD8+ T cells sorted from blood. The clonotype comes from a man younger than 35 in good health. The chain has TRBV9 and TRBJ1-5; possible D gene TRBD1, 5 bases. CDR3 loop: CASSVEGMVDQPQHF. CDR3 coding DNA: TGTGCCAGCAGCGTAGAGGGGATGGTCGATCAGCCCCAGCATTTT.